Below, 28 T cell receptor beta chains from the same sample are listed, as sequenced in a study of cytomegalovirus exposure and HLA in healthy donors. Libraries were prepared by immunoSEQ multiplex PCR; TCRdb keeps only in-frame clonotypes and omits some of them. The sample includes roughly 280,000 clones, just over 85% of them seen just once. The sample comprised PBMCs. These receptors were obtained from a woman aged 18-29 years in good health and CMV-seronegative.

V is TRBV30 and J is TRBJ1-2; D is possibly TRBD1 (5 bases). The CDR3 has 15 residues. Germline V lookup: CDR1 GTSNPN, CDR2 SVGIG (reference sequence). Trimming stripped 3 bases from V and 3 bases from J, with 17 bases between. The CDR3 nucleotides read TGTGCCTGGAGCGATAATGGGGGGGGAGACTATGGCTACACCTTC. Translating gives CAWSDNGGGDYGYTF.

The chain employs TRBV27 and TRBJ2-2; TRBD2 agrees at 11 bases. The V gene end was trimmed by 5 bases and the J gene end by 1 base; junction bases not matched to a gene: 3. The CDR3 is 16 residues long. The germline V gene has CDR1 MNHEY and CDR2 SMNVEV (reference sequence). DNA for the CDR3: TGTGCCAGCAGTATCGGGACTAGCGGGAACACCGGGGAGCTGTTTTTT. It codes for CASSIGTSGNTGELFF.

The chain has TRBV29-1 and TRBJ1-5; D is possibly TRBD1 (6 bases). Trimming pared 4 bases from V and 5 bases from J, leaving 12 bases between. CDR3 length equals 13 residues. The germline V gene encodes CDR1 SQVTM and CDR2 ANQGSEA. The CDR3 bases are TGCAGCGTTGGTACAGGGACCGATCAGCCCCAGCATTTT. Protein: CSVGTGTDQPQHF.

V and J are TRBV10-3 and TRBJ2-7; 8 positions agree with TRBD1. Germline trimming cut 7 bases from V and 7 bases from J; bases unmatched to any gene: 6. The CDR3 spans 12 residues. The germline gives CDR1 ENHRY, CDR2 SYGVKD. CDR3 in amino acids: CAIKAGGREQYF. The CDR3 DNA is TGTGCCATCAAGGCAGGGGGCCGAGAGCAGTACTTC.

The chain has TRBV6-5 and TRBJ1-3; D is perhaps TRBD1 (6 bases). The CDR3 length is 16 residues. Between the trimmed V and J ends, which lost 6 bases and 0 bases, there was a span of 15 bases. The germline CDR1 and CDR2 sequences are MNHEY and SVGAGI. CDR3: CASRYGTPGSGNTIYF. The CDR3 region has the DNA TGTGCCAGCAGATACGGGACACCTGGCTCTGGAAACACCATATATTTT.

The J gene is TRBJ2-5, the V gene TRBV9; the match to TRBD2 covers 10 bases. Germline CDR1 and CDR2: SGDLS and YYNGEE. The CDR3 has 16 amino acids. V was clipped by 2 bases and J by 3 bases; unmatched bases: 7. DNA of the CDR3: TGTGCCAGCAGCGTCTCCCCTAGCGGGGGTGAAGAGACCCAGTACTTC. Its protein is CASSVSPSGGEETQYF.

V is TRBV4-3 and J is TRBJ1-2, with D possibly being TRBD1 (6 bases). The CDR3 is 14 amino acids. Germline values: CDR1 LGHNA, CDR2 YSLEER. Trimming stripped 1 base from V and 3 bases from J, with 9 bases between. CDR3 coding DNA: TGCGCCAGCAGCCAAGGAACAGGGTACTATGGCTACACCTTC. Protein: CASSQGTGYYGYTF.

The chain combines TRBV15 with TRBJ2-1, with TRBD1 identical over 8 bases. The V segment lost 2 bases and the J segment 14 bases; nucleotides outside the gene matches: 11. Germline loops: CDR1 LNHNV, CDR2 YYDKDF (reference sequence). This CDR3 has 14 amino acids. The CDR3 sequence is CATSRPTGGSVEFF. CDR3 bases: TGTGCCACCAGCAGACCCACAGGGGGGTCCGTGGAGTTCTTC.

The chain has TRBV29-1 and TRBJ1-4; D is possibly TRBD1 (6 bases). Germline values: CDR1 SQVTM, CDR2 ANQGSEA. The CDR3 spans 15 residues. Trimming shortened V by 4 bases and J by 4 bases, and 16 bases separated the two germline ends. CDR3 nucleotide sequence: TGCAGCGTTGTGGGGGCAGGGACCCATAATGAAAAACTGTTTTTT. Protein product: CSVVGAGTHNEKLFF.

V gene TRBV30 combines with J gene TRBJ1-6; TRBD1 matches at 11 bases. This CDR3 contains 13 residues. Germline assignment: CDR1 GTSNPN and CDR2 SVGIG (reference sequence). The trim removed 7 bases at V and 6 bases at J, leaving 2 bases unmatched. The DNA for the CDR3 is TGTGCCTCGGGGACAGGGGGTAATTCACCCCTCCACTTT. Translating it yields CASGTGGNSPLHF.

V gene TRBV7-9 combines with J gene TRBJ1-5; D is possibly TRBD1 (5 bases). Per germline, CDR1 SEHNR and CDR2 FQNEAQ (reference sequence). Trimming stripped 3 bases from V and 3 bases from J, with 12 bases between. The CDR3 spans 15 residues. CDR3 sequence: CASSFGGDFNQPQHF. The CDR3 region has the DNA TGTGCCAGCAGCTTCGGGGGAGACTTCAATCAGCCCCAGCATTTT.

This chain links TRBV5-4 with TRBJ2-2; tentatively, D is TRBD2 (5 bases). This CDR3 is 16 amino acids long. Germline V gene data show CDR1 as SGHNT and CDR2 as YYREEE (reference sequence). Trimming cost V 3 bases and J 5 bases, with 17 bases left between them. The CDR3 here is CASSYGSPLETGELFF. CDR3 coding DNA: TGTGCCAGCAGCTACGGATCACCACTAGAAACCGGGGAGCTGTTTTTT.

The chain employs TRBV2 and TRBJ2-5, with 8 bases fitting TRBD2. Trimming cost V 5 bases and J 2 bases; bases outside gene matches: 4. The germline V gene has CDR1 SNHLY and CDR2 FYNNEI. The CDR3 runs 14 residues. Here the CDR3 reads CASSRRGVQETQYF. CDR3 bases: TGTGCCAGCAGTCGGCGGGGGGTTCAAGAGACCCAGTACTTC.

This chain uses TRBV29-1 with TRBJ2-7, with a tentative D call TRBD1 (5 bases). This CDR3 comprises 13 residues. The V gene's germline CDR1 is SQVTM and CDR2 ANQGSEA. V was shortened by 3 bases and J by 2 bases, with 11 bases between the two germline ends. CDR3 loop: CSVEAGRAYEQYF. Here the CDR3 DNA reads TGCAGCGTTGAGGCCGGCAGGGCCTACGAGCAGTACTTC.

The chain uses TRBV19 and TRBJ2-2, with D maybe TRBD2 (6 bases). Germline V gene lookup returns CDR1 LNHDA and CDR2 SQIVND (reference sequence). Trimming took off 7 bases at V and 7 bases at J, with 22 bases between the two ends. The CDR3 is 16 amino acids. DNA of the CDR3: TGTGCCAGTAATCCCCCAGGGAGGAGTAGAGGCGGGGAGCTGTTTTTT. As protein: CASNPPGRSRGGELFF.

The chain couples TRBV30 to TRBJ2-7, with a possible D match to TRBD1 (5 bases). The CDR3 length is 12 residues. Trimming cost V 4 bases and J 6 bases, with 13 bases left between them. The germline gives CDR1 GTSNPN, CDR2 SVGIG (reference sequence). The chain's CDR3 is CAWNIPGLEQYF. The CDR3 DNA reads TGTGCCTGGAATATCCCAGGGCTCGAGCAGTACTTC.

The chain recombines TRBV9 with TRBJ1-5; D is undetermined. This CDR3 region has 14 residues. The germline gives CDR1 SGDLS, CDR2 YYNGEE. Trimming shortened V by 5 bases and J by 2 bases, and 11 bases separated the two germline ends. The CDR3 nucleotides read TGTGCCAGCAGTAGATCCACGGGCAATCAGCCCCAGCATTTT. Protein: CASSRSTGNQPQHF.

This chain connects TRBV9 to TRBJ2-3; 12 nucleotides align to TRBD2. Germline CDR1 is SGDLS and CDR2 is YYNGEE. This CDR3 is 18 amino acids long. Losses at the gene ends were 0 bases for V and 1 base for J; bases not matched to a gene: 6. The CDR3 spells CASSVALAGGKRTDTQYF. The CDR3 DNA is TGTGCCAGCAGCGTAGCTCTAGCGGGAGGGAAACGCACAGATACGCAGTATTTT.

CDR3 nucleotide sequence: TGTGCCAGCAGCCGGGATGGGGGACAGGGGAGTTACGAGCAGTACTTC. This codes for CASSRDGGQGSYEQYF. This chain connects TRBV5-4 to TRBJ2-7; TRBD1 aligns across 10 bases. V lost 4 bases to trimming and J lost 4 bases; unmatched junction nucleotides: 11. The CDR3 consists of 16 residues. Per germline, CDR1 SGHNT and CDR2 YYREEE (reference sequence). The whole variable domain, remainder taken from reference TRBV5-4 and TRBJ2-7, is ETGVTQSPTHLIKTRGQQVTLRCSSQSGHNTVSWYQQALGQGPQFIFQYYREEENGRGNFPPRFSGLQFPNYSSELNVNALELDDSALYLCASSRDGGQGSYEQYFGPGTRLTVT.

CDR3 residues: CASSGTGFTEAFF. The DNA of the CDR3 is TGTGCCAGCAGCGGGACAGGGTTCACTGAAGCTTTCTTT. The chain couples TRBV2 to TRBJ1-1; 9 nucleotides agree with TRBD1. The V gene's germline CDR1 is SNHLY and CDR2 FYNNEI. V lost 6 bases, J lost 4 bases, and 3 bases stayed unmatched. CDR3 length: 13 amino acids. The full variable domain, with the rest looked up from reference TRBV2 and TRBJ1-1, is EPEVTQTPSHQVTQMGQEVILRCVPISNHLYFYWYRQILGQKVEFLVSFYNNEISEKSEIFDDQFSVERPDGSNFTLKIRSTKLEDSAMYFCASSGTGFTEAFFGQGTRLTVV.

This clone was found once. The chain employs TRBV5-6 and TRBJ2-7, with a weak D call TRBD2 (6 bases). The CDR3 has 13 amino acids. V was cut by 3 bases and J by 3 bases, with 10 bases left in between. CDR1 is SGHDT, CDR2 YYEEEE, per germline. CDR3 bases: TGTGCCAGCAGCTCACTCGGGAGCTACGAGCAGTACTTC. Residues: CASSSLGSYEQYF.

The CDR3 DNA reads TGTGCCAGCAGCCGGGATACGAATAATTCACCCCTCCACTTT. It yields the protein CASSRDTNNSPLHF. This rearrangement joins TRBV7-2 to TRBJ1-6; D is unclear. The CDR3 covers 14 residues. Germline lookup yields CDR1 SGHTA and CDR2 FQGNSA. Between the trimmed V and J ends, which lost 5 bases and 5 bases, there was a span of 10 bases.

This clone occurred a few times. This rearrangement joins TRBV27 to TRBJ2-7; 10 bases line up with TRBD2. This CDR3 is 13 amino acids long. The junction had 10 bases not matched to a gene; V was cut back by 4 bases and J by 13 bases. From germline, CDR1 is MNHEY and CDR2 SMNVEV (reference sequence). CDR3 in DNA: TGTGCCAGCAGTTCCTCGATAGCGGGAGGAGGTTACTTC. It codes for CASSSSIAGGGYF.

This sequence joins TRBV27 and TRBJ2-7; 13 bases align to TRBD2. The CDR3 is 16 amino acids. Trimming removed 3 bases from V and 0 bases from J; junction bases left unmatched: 2. Per germline, CDR1 MNHEY and CDR2 SMNVEV (reference sequence). The CDR3 sequence: CASSLGLAGPSYEQYF. The CDR3 DNA reads as TGTGCCAGCAGTTTGGGACTAGCGGGGCCCTCCTACGAGCAGTACTTC.

This clone was recorded a few times. The genes are TRBV7-2 and TRBJ1-2; D may be TRBD1 (6 bases). This CDR3 is 15 amino acids long. Trimming stripped 1 base from V and 5 bases from J, with 14 bases between. Germline CDR1 SGHTA, CDR2 FQGNSA. The CDR3 reads CASSLGTTGRYGYTF. The CDR3 nucleotides read TGTGCCAGCAGCTTAGGTACGACAGGACGGTATGGCTACACCTTC.

The J gene is TRBJ2-5, the V gene TRBV5-1; 12 bases align to TRBD2. The V gene end was trimmed by 0 bases and the J gene end by 7 bases; junction bases not matched to a gene: 13. Germline CDR1 is SGHRS and CDR2 is YFSETQ. This CDR3 has 18 amino acids. The CDR3 loop is CASSLADGTSGYRWTQYF. The DNA for the CDR3 is TGCGCCAGCAGCTTGGCCGACGGGACTAGCGGGTACCGGTGGACCCAGTACTTC.

The chain has TRBV11-2 and TRBJ2-5; tentative D call: TRBD2 (6 bases). The CDR3 has 16 amino acids. The germline V and J ends were trimmed by 1 base and 5 bases, with 17 bases remaining between them. Germline V CDR1 and CDR2: SGHAT, FQNNGV. Here the CDR3 reads CASSLVGGLESETQYF. CDR3 DNA: TGTGCCAGCAGCTTAGTCGGAGGGTTGGAGTCGGAGACCCAGTACTTC.

Here the CDR3 reads CASSDRWTGTEGYTF. The CDR3, as DNA: TGTGCCAGCAGTGATCGATGGACAGGGACGGAGGGCTACACCTTC. The rearrangement joins TRBV6-1 to TRBJ1-2; 8 bases map to TRBD1. V was pared by 3 bases and J by 8 bases, with 11 bases of the junction left unmatched. CDR1 and CDR2 from the germline V gene are MNHNS and SASEGT. The CDR3 has 15 amino acids.